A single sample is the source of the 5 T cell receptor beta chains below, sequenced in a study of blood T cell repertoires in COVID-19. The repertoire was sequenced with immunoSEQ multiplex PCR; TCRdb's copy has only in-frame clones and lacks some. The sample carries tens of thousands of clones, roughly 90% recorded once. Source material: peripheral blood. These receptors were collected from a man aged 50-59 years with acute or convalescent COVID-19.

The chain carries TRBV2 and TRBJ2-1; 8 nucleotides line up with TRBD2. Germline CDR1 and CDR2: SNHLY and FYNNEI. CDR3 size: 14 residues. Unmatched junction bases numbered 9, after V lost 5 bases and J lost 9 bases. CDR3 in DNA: TGTGCCAGCAGTCTAAGCGGGAGTTCCGTTGAGCAGTTCTTC. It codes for CASSLSGSSVEQFF.

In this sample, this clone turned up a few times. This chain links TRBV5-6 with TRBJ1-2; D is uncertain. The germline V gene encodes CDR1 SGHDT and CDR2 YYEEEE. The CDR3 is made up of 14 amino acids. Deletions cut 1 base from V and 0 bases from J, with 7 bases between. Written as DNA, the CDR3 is TGTGCCAGCAGCTTGTACAGTTCTAACTATGGCTACACCTTC. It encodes CASSLYSSNYGYTF.

CDR3 amino acids: CASSSGTGGKKLFF. The CDR3 nucleotides are TGTGCCAGCAGCTCAGGGACAGGGGGGAAAAAACTGTTTTTT. The chain recombines TRBV9 with TRBJ1-4; 11 nucleotides match TRBD1. The ends lost 4 bases at V and 9 bases at J; junction bases unmatched: 5. The CDR3 extends over 14 amino acids. Per the germline V gene, CDR1 is SGDLS and CDR2 is YYNGEE.

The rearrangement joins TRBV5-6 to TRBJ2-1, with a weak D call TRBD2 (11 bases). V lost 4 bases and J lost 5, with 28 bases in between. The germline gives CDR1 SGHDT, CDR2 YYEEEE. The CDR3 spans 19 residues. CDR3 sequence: CASSSDRGPSGRSHNEQFF. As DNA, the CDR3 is TGTGCCAGCAGCAGTGACAGGGGGCCTAGCGGGAGGTCCCACAATGAGCAGTTCTTC.

Here the CDR3 reads CAISGSTASNQPQHF. The CDR3 DNA follows: TGTGCCATCAGTGGGTCGACAGCTAGCAATCAGCCCCAGCATTTT. The V and J genes are TRBV10-3 and TRBJ1-5; weak D call: TRBD1 (5 bases). This CDR3 contains 15 residues. Germline V gene data show CDR1 as ENHRY and CDR2 as SYGVKD. The V end lost 4 bases, the J end lost 0 bases, and 10 bases lay between the germline ends.